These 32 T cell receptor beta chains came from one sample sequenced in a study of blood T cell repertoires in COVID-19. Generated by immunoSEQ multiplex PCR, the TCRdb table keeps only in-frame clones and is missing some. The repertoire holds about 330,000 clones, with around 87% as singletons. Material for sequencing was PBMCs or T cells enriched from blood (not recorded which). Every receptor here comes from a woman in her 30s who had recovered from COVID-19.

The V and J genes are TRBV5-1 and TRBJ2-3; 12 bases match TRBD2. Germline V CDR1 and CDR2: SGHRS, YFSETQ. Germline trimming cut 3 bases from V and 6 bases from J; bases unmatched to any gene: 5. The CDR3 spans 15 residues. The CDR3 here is CASSSLGTSGDTQYF. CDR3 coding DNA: TGCGCCAGCAGCTCGCTAGGGACTAGCGGGGATACGCAGTATTTT.

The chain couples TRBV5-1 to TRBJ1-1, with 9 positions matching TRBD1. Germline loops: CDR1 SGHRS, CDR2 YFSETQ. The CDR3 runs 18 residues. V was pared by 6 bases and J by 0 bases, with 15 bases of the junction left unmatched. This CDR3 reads CASTLPSRTGDMNTEAFF. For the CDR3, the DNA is TGCGCCAGCACCTTACCTTCTAGGACAGGGGATATGAACACTGAAGCTTTCTTT. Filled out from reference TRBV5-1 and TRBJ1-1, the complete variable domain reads KAGVTQTPRYLIKTRGQQVTLSCSPISGHRSVSWYQQTPGQGLQFLFEYFSETQRNKGNFPGRFSGRQFSNSRSEMNVSTLELGDSALYLCASTLPSRTGDMNTEAFFGQGTRLTVV.

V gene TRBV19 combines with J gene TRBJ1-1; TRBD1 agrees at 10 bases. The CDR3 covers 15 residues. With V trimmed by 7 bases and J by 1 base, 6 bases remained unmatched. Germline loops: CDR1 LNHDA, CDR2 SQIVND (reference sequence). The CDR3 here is CASTTGGQPNTEAFF. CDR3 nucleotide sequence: TGTGCCAGTACGACAGGGGGCCAACCGAACACTGAAGCTTTCTTT.

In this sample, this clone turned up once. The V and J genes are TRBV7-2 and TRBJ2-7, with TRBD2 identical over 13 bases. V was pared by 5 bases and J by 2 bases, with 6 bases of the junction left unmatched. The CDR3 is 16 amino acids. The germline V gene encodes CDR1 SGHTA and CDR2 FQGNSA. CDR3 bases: TGTGCCAGCAGCCGCGGACTAGCGGGGGAAGCCTACGAGCAGTACTTC. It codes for CASSRGLAGEAYEQYF.

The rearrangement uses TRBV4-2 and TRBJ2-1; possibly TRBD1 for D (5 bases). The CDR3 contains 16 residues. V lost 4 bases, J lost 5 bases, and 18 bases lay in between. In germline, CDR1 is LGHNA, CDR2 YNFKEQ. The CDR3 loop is CASSPLEGAPHNEQFF. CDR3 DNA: TGTGCCAGCAGCCCCCTAGAAGGGGCACCCCACAATGAGCAGTTCTTC.

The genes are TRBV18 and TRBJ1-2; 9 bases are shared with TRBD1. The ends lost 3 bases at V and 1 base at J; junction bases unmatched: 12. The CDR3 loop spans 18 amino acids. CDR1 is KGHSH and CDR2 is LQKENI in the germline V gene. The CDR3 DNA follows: TGTGCCAGCTCACCTCTCGGGGACAGGGAAGGTTATAACTATGGCTACACCTTC. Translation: CASSPLGDREGYNYGYTF.

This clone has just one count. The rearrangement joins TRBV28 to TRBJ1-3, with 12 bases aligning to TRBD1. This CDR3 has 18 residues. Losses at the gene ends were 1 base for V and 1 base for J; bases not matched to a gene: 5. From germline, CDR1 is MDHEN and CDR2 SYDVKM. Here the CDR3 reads CASSLSWGQGASGNTIYF. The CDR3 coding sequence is TGTGCCAGCAGTTTATCGTGGGGACAGGGGGCATCTGGAAACACCATATATTTT.

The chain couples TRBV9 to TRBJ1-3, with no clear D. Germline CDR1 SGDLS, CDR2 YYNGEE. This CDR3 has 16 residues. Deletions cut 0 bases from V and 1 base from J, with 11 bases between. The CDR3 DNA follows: TGTGCCAGCAGCGTAGGATCACGGTTATCTGGAAACACCATATATTTT. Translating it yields CASSVGSRLSGNTIYF.

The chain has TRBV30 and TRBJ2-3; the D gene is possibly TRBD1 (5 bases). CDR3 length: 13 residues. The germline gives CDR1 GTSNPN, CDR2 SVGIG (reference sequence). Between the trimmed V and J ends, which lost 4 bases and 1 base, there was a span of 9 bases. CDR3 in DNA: TGTGCCTGGAAGGGGCTCGGCACAGATACGCAGTATTTT. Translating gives CAWKGLGTDTQYF.

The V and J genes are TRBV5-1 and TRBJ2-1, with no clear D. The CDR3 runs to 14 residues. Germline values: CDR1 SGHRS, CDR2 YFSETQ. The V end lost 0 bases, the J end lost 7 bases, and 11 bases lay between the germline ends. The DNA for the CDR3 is TGCGCCAGCAGCTTGGCCTTACATGTGAATGAGCAGTTCTTC. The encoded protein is CASSLALHVNEQFF.

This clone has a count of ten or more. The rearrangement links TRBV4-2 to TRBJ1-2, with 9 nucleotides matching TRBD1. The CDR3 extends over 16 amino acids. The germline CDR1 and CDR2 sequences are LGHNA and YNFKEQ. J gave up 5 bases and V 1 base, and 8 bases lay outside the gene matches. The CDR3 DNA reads TGTGCCAGCAGCCAAGGACAACAGGGGGCCATATATGGCTACACCTTC. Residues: CASSQGQQGAIYGYTF.

CDR3 DNA sequence: TGTGCCAGCAGCCAAGAAAGTGTCCAGGGTACCTACGAGCAGTACTTC. Residues: CASSQESVQGTYEQYF. The rearrangement joins TRBV3-1 (or the pseudogene TRBV3-2) to TRBJ2-7; tentative D call: TRBD1 (5 bases). Germline CDR1 is LGHDT and CDR2 is YNNKEL (reference sequence). Trimming cost V 0 bases and J 2 bases, with 14 bases left between them. CDR3 size: 16 residues.

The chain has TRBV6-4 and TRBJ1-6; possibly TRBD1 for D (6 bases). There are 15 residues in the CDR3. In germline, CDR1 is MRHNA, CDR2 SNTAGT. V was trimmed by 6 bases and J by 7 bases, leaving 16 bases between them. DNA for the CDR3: TGTGCCAGCAGACTGTCGGACAGCCTCAATTCACCCCTCCACTTT. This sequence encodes CASRLSDSLNSPLHF.

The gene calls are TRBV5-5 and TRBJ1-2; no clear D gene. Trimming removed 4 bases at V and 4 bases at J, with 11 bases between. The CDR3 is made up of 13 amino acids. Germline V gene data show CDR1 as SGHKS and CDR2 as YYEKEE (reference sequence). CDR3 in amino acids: CASSPITVYGYTF. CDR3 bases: TGTGCCAGCAGCCCTATAACAGTCTATGGCTACACCTTC.

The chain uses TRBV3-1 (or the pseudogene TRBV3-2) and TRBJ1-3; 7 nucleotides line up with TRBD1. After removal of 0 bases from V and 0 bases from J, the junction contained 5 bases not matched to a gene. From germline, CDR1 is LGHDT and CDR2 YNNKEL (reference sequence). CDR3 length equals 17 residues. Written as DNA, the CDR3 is TGTGCCAGCAGCCAAGATATCAGGGGGAGCTCTGGAAACACCATATATTTT. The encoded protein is CASSQDIRGSSGNTIYF.

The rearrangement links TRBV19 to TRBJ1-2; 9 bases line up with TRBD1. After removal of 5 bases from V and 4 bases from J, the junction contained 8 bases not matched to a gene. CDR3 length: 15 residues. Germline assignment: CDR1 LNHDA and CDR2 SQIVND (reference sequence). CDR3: CASSAGQGIIYGYTF. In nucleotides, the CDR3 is TGTGCCAGTAGTGCCGGACAGGGGATAATCTATGGCTACACCTTC.

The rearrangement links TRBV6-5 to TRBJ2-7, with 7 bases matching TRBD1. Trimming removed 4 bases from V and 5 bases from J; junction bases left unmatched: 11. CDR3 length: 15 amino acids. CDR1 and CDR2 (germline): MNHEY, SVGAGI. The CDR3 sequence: CASSSPRTGGDEQYF. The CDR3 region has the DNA TGTGCCAGCAGTTCCCCCAGGACAGGCGGCGACGAGCAGTACTTC.

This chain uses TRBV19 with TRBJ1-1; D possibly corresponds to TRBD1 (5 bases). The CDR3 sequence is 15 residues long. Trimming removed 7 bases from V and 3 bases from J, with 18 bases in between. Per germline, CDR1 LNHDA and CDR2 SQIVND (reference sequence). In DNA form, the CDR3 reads TGTGCCAGTACCCCATGGGGCGCGTGGTACACTGAAGCTTTCTTT. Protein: CASTPWGAWYTEAFF.

The CDR3 nucleotides read TGTGCCAGCAGCTTCGGGGGGATTAGCAATCAGCCCCAGCATTTT. This sequence encodes CASSFGGISNQPQHF. The rearrangement links TRBV5-4 to TRBJ1-5, with D maybe TRBD1 (5 bases). CDR3 length equals 15 residues. Germline assignment: CDR1 SGHNT and CDR2 YYREEE (reference sequence). V dropped 2 bases and J dropped 0 bases, with 9 bases sitting between them.

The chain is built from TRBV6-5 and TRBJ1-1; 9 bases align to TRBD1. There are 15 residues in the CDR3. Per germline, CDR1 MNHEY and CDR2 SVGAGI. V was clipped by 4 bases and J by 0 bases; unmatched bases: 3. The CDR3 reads CASSWGTGLNTEAFF. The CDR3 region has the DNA TGTGCCAGCAGTTGGGGGACAGGGCTGAACACTGAAGCTTTCTTT.

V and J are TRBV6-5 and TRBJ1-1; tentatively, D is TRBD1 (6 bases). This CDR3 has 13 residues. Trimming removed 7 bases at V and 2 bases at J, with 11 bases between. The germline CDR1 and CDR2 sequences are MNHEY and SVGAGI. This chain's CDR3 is CASKLQGNTEAFF. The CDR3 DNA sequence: TGTGCCAGCAAACTACAGGGAAACACTGAAGCTTTCTTT.

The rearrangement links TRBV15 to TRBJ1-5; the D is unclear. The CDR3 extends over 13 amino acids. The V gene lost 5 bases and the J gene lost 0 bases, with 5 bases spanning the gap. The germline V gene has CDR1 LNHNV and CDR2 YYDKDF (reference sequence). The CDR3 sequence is CATSLYSNQPQHF. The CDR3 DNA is TGTGCCACCAGCCTGTATAGCAATCAGCCCCAGCATTTT.

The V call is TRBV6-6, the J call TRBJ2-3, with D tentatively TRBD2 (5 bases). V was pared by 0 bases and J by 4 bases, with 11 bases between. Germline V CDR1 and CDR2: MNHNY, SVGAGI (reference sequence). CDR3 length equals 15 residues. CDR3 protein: CASSYSVREPDTQYF. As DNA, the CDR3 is TGTGCCAGCAGTTACTCTGTAAGGGAGCCAGATACGCAGTATTTT.

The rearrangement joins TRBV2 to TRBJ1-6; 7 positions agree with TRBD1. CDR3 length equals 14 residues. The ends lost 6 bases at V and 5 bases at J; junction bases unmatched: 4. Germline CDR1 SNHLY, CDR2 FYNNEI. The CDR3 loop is CASRGTVNNSPLHF. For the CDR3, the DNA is TGTGCCAGCAGAGGGACAGTTAATAATTCACCCCTCCACTTT.

CDR3 sequence reads: CASSPQPVTRSVNTEAFF. CDR3 bases: TGTGCCAGCAGCCCGCAACCGGTTACCAGGTCGGTGAACACTGAAGCTTTCTTT. The V call is TRBV7-3, the J call TRBJ1-1; D not resolved. Trimming shortened V by 5 bases and J by 0 bases, and 22 bases separated the two germline ends. The CDR3 extends over 18 amino acids. Germline V gene lookup returns CDR1 SGHTA and CDR2 FQGTGA.

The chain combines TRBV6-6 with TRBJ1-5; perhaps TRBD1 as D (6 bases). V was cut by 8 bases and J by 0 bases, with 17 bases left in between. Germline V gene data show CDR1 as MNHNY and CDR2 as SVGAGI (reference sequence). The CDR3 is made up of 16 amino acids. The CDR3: CASGPLDSFSNQPQHF. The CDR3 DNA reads TGTGCCAGCGGACCCTTGGACAGCTTTAGCAATCAGCCCCAGCATTTT.

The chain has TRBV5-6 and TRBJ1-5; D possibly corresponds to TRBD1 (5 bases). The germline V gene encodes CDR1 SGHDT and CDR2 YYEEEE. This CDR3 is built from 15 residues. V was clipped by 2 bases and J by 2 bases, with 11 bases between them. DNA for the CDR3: TGTGCCAGCAGCTTAATACAGGATGGCAATCAGCCCCAGCATTTT. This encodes CASSLIQDGNQPQHF.

As DNA, the CDR3 is TGTGCCAGCAGTGAAGAGGGACTGGGCACCGGGGAGCTGTTTTTT. Translating it yields CASSEEGLGTGELFF. The rearrangement links TRBV2 to TRBJ2-2; TRBD2 is a possible D gene (6 bases). The CDR3 length is 15 residues. The germline gives CDR1 SNHLY, CDR2 FYNNEI. The V gene lost 1 base and the J gene lost 4 bases, with 10 bases spanning the gap.

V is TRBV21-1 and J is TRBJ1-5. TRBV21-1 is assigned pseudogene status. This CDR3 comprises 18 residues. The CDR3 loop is CASTNWGNWKEGVQPQHF. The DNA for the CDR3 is TGTGCCAGCACCAACTGGGGAAACTGGAAGGAGGGAGTCCAGCCCCAGCATTTT.

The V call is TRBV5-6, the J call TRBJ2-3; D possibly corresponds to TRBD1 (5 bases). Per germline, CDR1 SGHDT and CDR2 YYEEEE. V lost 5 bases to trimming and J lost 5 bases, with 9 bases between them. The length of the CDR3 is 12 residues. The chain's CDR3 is CASSQGGDTQYF. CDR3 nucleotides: TGTGCCAGCAGTCAGGGTGGAGATACGCAGTATTTT.

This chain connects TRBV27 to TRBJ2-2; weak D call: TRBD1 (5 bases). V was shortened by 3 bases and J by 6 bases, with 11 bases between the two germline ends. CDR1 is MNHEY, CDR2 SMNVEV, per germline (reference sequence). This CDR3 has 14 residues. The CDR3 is CASSFQGRAGELFF. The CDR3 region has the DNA TGTGCCAGCAGTTTTCAGGGCAGGGCCGGGGAGCTGTTTTTT.

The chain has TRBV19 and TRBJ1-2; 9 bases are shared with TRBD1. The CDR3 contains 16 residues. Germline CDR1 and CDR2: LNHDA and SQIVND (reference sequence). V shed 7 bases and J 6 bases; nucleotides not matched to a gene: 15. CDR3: CASTRFADRGSNGYTF. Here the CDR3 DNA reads TGTGCCAGTACTCGGTTTGCGGACAGGGGTAGCAATGGCTACACCTTC.